The sequence of this TCR beta chain was determined in a study of vaccination effects on CD4 cells after COVID-19. Looking at the study overall: Of the BNT162b2 and mRNA-1273 vaccines, participants received two doses of one or the other.

General study results and limits: Late after vaccination, infection- and vaccine-induced clones showed marked clonal contraction. Convalescent patients numbered few in the study; early post-infection timepoints were missing entirely.

Turning to this clone: Its specificity is unknown.

Method: immunoSEQ multiplex PCR; TCRdb's copy keeps in-frame clones and lacks some. The data contain about 47,000 clones, about three quarters of them singletons. V trimming: 3 bases; J trimming: 0 bases; junction bases outside the gene matches: 1. The CDR3 spans 15 residues. From germline, CDR1 is KGHSH and CDR2 LQKENI. Cultured cells yielded isolated CD4+ T cells after roughly 11 days. On day 3 and again on day 7, half the medium was replaced with IL-2 medium. This specimen consisted of CD4+ T cells from PBMCs cultured without peptide, obtained before COVID-19 vaccination. The sequence was collected from a human donor who had a prior SARS-CoV-2 infection. The V gene is TRBV18, the J gene TRBJ2-2; 7 bases are shared with TRBD1. Written as DNA, the CDR3 is TGTGCCAGCTCACCCGGGACAGCGAACACCGGGGAGCTGTTTTTT. It yields the protein CASSPGTANTGELFF.